Here is one TCR beta chain with its context. The antigen this receptor binds is unknown. No base-level quality is on record; no much larger clone is a single base apart. The data were produced on an Illumina NovaSeq 6000. cDNA libraries for TCRalpha and TCRbeta were prepared by 5'RACE using constant-segment primers, with sample barcodes and unique molecular identifiers added. RNA was extracted from every sample with Trizol reagent. The libraries were amplified in two PCR steps, and the second step added a second sample barcode and Illumina TruSeq adapters. Sequencing of libraries was performed on an Illumina NovaSeq with 2 x 150 bp paired-end reads. The paper's data handling went like this. The reads were demultiplexed and collapsed into UMI-guided consensus sequences using migec v1.2.7. Using mixcr v2.1.11, UMI consensuses were aligned to TRA and TRB V and J templates and then assembled into clonotypes. A clonotype was counted as expanded or contracted only when both edgeR and NoisET called the clonotype significant, with the noise models trained on biological replicates. For edgeR calls, a false discovery rate-adjusted p below 0.01 and a log2 fold-change threshold of 1 were applied. As an exploratory analysis of dynamics, PCA with hierarchical clustering was applied to max-normalized trajectories of the 1000 most abundant clonotypes. The CD4 or CD8 phenotype of responding clones was assigned using the separately sequenced CD4+ and CD8+ repertoires. TCRdb trimmed public reads at Q25 via fastp, called clones via MiXCR and kept in-frame beta chains. Here each entry gathers all rows of one CDR3 protein and keeps the most common genes and DNA. These V and J calls are TCRdb output, not the study's own analysis. The sample table contains 350,000 to 550,000 distinct CDR3 sequences; only one count was recorded for 15% to 20% of them. The ten largest account for 20% to 25% of the sample.

Taken from the germline V gene (reference sequence), the CDR1 and CDR2 loops are DFQATT and SNEGSKA. The CDR3 runs 15 amino acids, cysteine and phenylalanine included. This entry keeps only the CDR3 DNA: 45 bases, framed from base 1. The V end loses 2 bases and the J end loses 0 bases, and a stretch of 11 bases separates them. The data belong to a study of T-cell memory formation after mild COVID-19 (dated by TCRdb to the early 2020s). For the wider study: TCR sequence clusters from the two donors were largely donor specific. In two donors, T-cell clones that expanded and contracted after mild COVID-19 were followed by sequencing TCRalpha and TCRbeta repertoires longitudinally. Two young, previously healthy adult volunteers, one female and one male, were included in the cohort.

Ficoll-Paque density gradient centrifugation was used to isolate PBMCs. The investigation overall reported the following: Balanced CD4/CD8 phenotypes were observed for clones contracting from day 15 to 85, whereas a bias towards CD4+ was observed for a second wave of clones expanding from day 15 to 37. Only two mild cases were covered in the study, and larger cohorts including severe cases with pre-infection samples were considered necessary. Some responding clones were detected in pre-infection memory, which suggested that pre-existing cross-reactive memory T cells had joined the SARS-CoV-2 response. The second-wave clones that peaked on day 37 were not confirmed to be SARS-CoV-2 specific. Contracting CD4+ clones turned up mainly in the CM and EM memory subsets, whereas EMRA was where CD8+ clones were enriched.

The TCR comes from a man between 18 and 35 years old who had mild COVID-19 (a few samples of this study predate the infection). The sample titles of this study are shuffled in the database, so cell type and time point are left out; the donor was told from shared clones. Sequencing was carried out using PBMCs or a T cell subset sorted from them (not recorded which). The chain joins TRBV20-1 to TRBJ2-1; the D gene identity is not certain. The nucleotide sequence reads as follows: TGCAGTGCTAGACTCGGGCGAAGCTCCTACAATGAGCAGTTCTTC. It encodes CSARLGRSSYNEQFF.